Detailed here is one T cell receptor beta chain. Its antigen is undetermined. The sample originates from a study of Tregs in tolerant kidney transplant recipients. Study results and limitations: Tregs expanded with activated donor B cells seemed most donor-specific.

Libraries were prepared by immunoSEQ multiplex PCR; TCRdb keeps only in-frame clonotypes and omits some of them. The data show some 110,000 clones, roughly 93% seen once. Unstimulated regulatory T cells (CD4+CD25+CD127-), CD4+CD25- non-regulatory cells, CD4 and CD8 cells were FACS-sorted from thawed PBMCs. J lost 8 bases, V lost 3 bases, and 13 bases had no gene match. This CDR3 has 16 amino acids. CDR1 is GTSNPN and CDR2 is SVGIG in the germline V gene (reference sequence). The gene calls are TRBV30 and TRBJ1-3; 10 bases are a match to TRBD1. This clonotype was sampled from a human donor in good health. The sample comprised CD4+ T cells from blood. The CDR3 reads CAWSHPGTGARHTIYF. The CDR3 region has the DNA TGTGCCTGGAGCCACCCCGGGACAGGGGCACGGCACACCATATATTTT.